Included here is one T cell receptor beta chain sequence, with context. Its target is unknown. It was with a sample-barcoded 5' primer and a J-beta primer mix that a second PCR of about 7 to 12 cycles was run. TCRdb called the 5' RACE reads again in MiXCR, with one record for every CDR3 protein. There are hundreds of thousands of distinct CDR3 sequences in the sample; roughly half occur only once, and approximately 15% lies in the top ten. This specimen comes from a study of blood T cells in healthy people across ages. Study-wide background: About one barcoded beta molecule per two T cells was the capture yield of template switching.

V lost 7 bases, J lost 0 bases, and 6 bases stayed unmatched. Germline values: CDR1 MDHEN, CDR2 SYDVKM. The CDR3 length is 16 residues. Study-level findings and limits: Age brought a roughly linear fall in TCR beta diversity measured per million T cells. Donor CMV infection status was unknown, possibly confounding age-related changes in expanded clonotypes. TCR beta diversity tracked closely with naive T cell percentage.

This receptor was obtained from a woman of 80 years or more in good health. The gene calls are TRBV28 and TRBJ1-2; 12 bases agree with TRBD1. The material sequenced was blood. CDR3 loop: CASIGTGGIANYGYTF. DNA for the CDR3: TGTGCCAGCATCGGGACAGGGGGCATAGCTAACTATGGCTACACCTTC.